These T cell receptor beta chains were read from a single sample in a study of read filtering for tumor transcriptome and immune sequencing. TCRdb re-derived calls from the reads in MiXCR, one entry per CDR3 protein. The sample has over 50,000 distinct CDR3 sequences, around 13% seen once; the top ten hold approximately 47%. The source material was a population of CD138-negative cells sorted from bone marrow. The receptors derive from a donor over 35 with multiple myeloma. Each CDR3 is given with its conserved first and last residue. Each record gives: J gene, clone size, D gene, V gene, CDR3 protein, CDR3 DNA. The D gene is left open where the match is weak. Part of the rows lack a size; the others show once, few, many or a class for expanded clones.

J: TRBJ2-7
size: many
D: TRBD2
V: TRBV20-1
CDR3: CSAKGLAPYEQYF
DNA: TGCAGTGCTAAGGGACTAGCGCCCTACGAGCAGTACTTC

J: TRBJ1-1
size: many
D: -
V: TRBV29-1
CDR3: CSAEGPEAFF
DNA: TGCAGCGCGGAGGGACCTGAAGCTTTCTTT

J: TRBJ1-5
size: -
D: -
V: TRBV19
CDR3: CASSTRGNQPQHF
DNA: TGTGCCAGTAGTACACGGGGCAATCAGCCCCAACATTTT

J: TRBJ2-7
size: many
D: TRBD2
V: TRBV20-1
CDR3: CSASSPELAGGRNYEQYF
DNA: TGCAGTGCTAGTTCCCCCGAATTAGCGGGAGGAAGGAACTACGAGCAGTACTTC

J: TRBJ2-5
size: many
D: TRBD1
V: TRBV12-5
CDR3: CASGLLDRGAYQETQYF
DNA: TGTGCTAGTGGTTTGCTTGACAGGGGGGCGTACCAAGAGACCCAGTACTTC

J: TRBJ2-1
size: many
D: -
V: TRBV20-1
CDR3: CSASRGSLYNEQFF
DNA: TGCAGTGCTAGCCGAGGGAGTCTCTACAATGAGCAGTTCTTC

J: TRBJ2-5
size: -
D: -
V: TRBV7-2
CDR3: CASSLGRGFQETQYF
DNA: TGTGCCAGCAGCTTAGGTCGGGGCTTCCAAGAGACCCAGTACTTC

J: TRBJ2-5
size: -
D: -
V: TRBV5-1
CDR3: CASSQEGEETQYF
DNA: TGCGCCAGCAGCCAGGAGGGAGAAGAGACCCAGTACTTC

J: TRBJ2-1
size: many
D: -
V: TRBV7-9
CDR3: CASRKPDPYNEQFF
DNA: TGTGCCAGTCGGAAACCTGACCCCTACAATGAGCAGTTCTTC

J: TRBJ1-1
size: -
D: -
V: TRBV29-1
CDR3: CSVTDSRLNTEAFF
DNA: TGCAGCGTAACGGACAGCAGGTTGAACACTGAAGCTTTCTTT

J: TRBJ2-2
size: -
D: TRBD2
V: TRBV12-3/TRBV12-4
CDR3: CAGIWAGVSTGELFF
DNA: TGTGCCGGCATCTGGGCGGGAGTCTCCACCGGGGAGCTGTTTTTT

J: TRBJ2-1
size: many
D: TRBD1
V: TRBV7-2
CDR3: CASSLDRTGSYNEQFF
DNA: TGTGCCAGCAGCTTAGACAGGACAGGCTCCTACAATGAGCAGTTCTTC

J: TRBJ2-3
size: many
D: -
V: TRBV7-8
CDR3: CASSLPIEELISDTQYF
DNA: TGTGCCAGCAGCTTACCGATTGAGGAGTTGATTTCAGATACGCAGTATTTT

J: TRBJ2-2
size: -
D: -
V: TRBV10-2
CDR3: CASSDLSAGELFF
DNA: TGCGCCAGCAGTGACCTTAGTGCCGGGGAGCTGTTTTTT

J: TRBJ2-3
size: many
D: TRBD2
V: TRBV20-1
CDR3: CSATGTSGRETDTQYF
DNA: TGCAGTGCTACGGGGACTAGCGGGAGGGAAACAGATACGCAGTATTTT

J: TRBJ2-7
size: many
D: -
V: TRBV7-2
CDR3: CASRRDKISYEQYF
DNA: TGTGCCAGCAGAAGGGACAAGATCTCCTACGAGCAGTACTTC

J: TRBJ1-3
size: -
D: -
V: TRBV29-1
CDR3: CSVAAGRESSGNTIYF
DNA: TGCAGCGTGGCCGCCGGACGGGAGAGCTCTGGAAACACCATATATTTT

J: TRBJ1-1
size: -
D: TRBD1
V: TRBV18
CDR3: CASSPPVALPGQRFNTEVFF
DNA: TGTGCCAGCTCACCACCGGTGGCCCTCCCGGGACAGCGATTTAACACTGAAGTTTTCTTT

J: TRBJ2-3
size: many
D: -
V: TRBV5-1
CDR3: CASSLRPANTDTQYF
DNA: TGCGCCAGCAGCTTACGGCCGGCGAACACAGATACGCAGTATTTT

J: TRBJ1-1
size: many
D: -
V: TRBV29-1
CDR3: CSVGMTVNTEAFF
DNA: TGCAGCGTTGGTATGACAGTTAACACTGAAGCTTTCTTT

J: TRBJ1-5
size: -
D: -
V: TRBV7-9
CDR3: CASSLASQEPYSNQPQHF
DNA: TGTGCCAGCAGCTTAGCGTCACAGGAGCCCTATAGCAATCAGCCCCAGCATTTT

J: TRBJ2-7
size: -
D: -
V: TRBV7-2
CDR3: CASSPHYEQYF
DNA: TGTGCCAGCAGCCCTCATTACGAGCAGTACTTC

J: TRBJ2-3
size: many
D: -
V: TRBV20-1
CDR3: CSARAGTTRTDTQYF
DNA: TGCAGTGCTAGAGCAGGGACGACCAGGACAGATACGCAGTATTTT

J: TRBJ2-7
size: few
D: -
V: TRBV29-1
CDR3: CSVEDQSLEQYF
DNA: TGCAGCGTTGAAGATCAGTCACTCGAGCAGTACTTC

J: TRBJ2-7
size: many
D: -
V: TRBV20-1
CDR3: CSAREGRAWGEQYF
DNA: TGCAGTGCTAGAGAGGGCAGGGCCTGGGGCGAGCAGTACTTC

J: TRBJ2-7
size: few
D: TRBD2
V: TRBV5-1
CDR3: CASSLNSGRVGAYEQYF
DNA: TGCGCCAGCAGCTTGAATAGCGGGAGGGTTGGAGCCTACGAGCAGTACTTC

J: TRBJ1-2
size: many
D: -
V: TRBV20-1
CDR3: CSRRRGSYGYTF
DNA: TGCAGTCGGCGGAGGGGTAGCTATGGCTACACCTTC

J: TRBJ2-5
size: many
D: -
V: TRBV9
CDR3: CASSVDREETQYF
DNA: TGTGCCAGCAGCGTAGACAGAGAGGAGACCCAGTACTTC

J: TRBJ2-7
size: many
D: -
V: TRBV7-9
CDR3: CASSRGQPYEQYF
DNA: TGTGCCAGCAGCCGCGGACAGCCCTACGAGCAGTACTTC

J: TRBJ2-5
size: many
D: -
V: TRBV10-3
CDR3: CAISVGATGQETQYF
DNA: TGTGCCATCAGTGTGGGGGCGACAGGTCAAGAGACCCAGTACTTC